The next 22 T cell receptor beta chains were all read from a single sample in a study of blood T cell repertoires in COVID-19. Measured with immunoSEQ multiplex PCR; TCRdb has only the in-frame clones, and not every one. Counted here are around 93,000 clones, 75% to 85% occurring once; the ten biggest clones make up 3.5% to 5%. The sequenced material came from peripheral blood. The receptors shown here come from a man aged 55 to 70 with acute or convalescent COVID-19.

The chain links TRBV19 to TRBJ2-1, with 9 bases fitting TRBD2. The CDR3 sequence is 15 residues long. Per the germline V gene, CDR1 is LNHDA and CDR2 is SQIVND (reference sequence). The V and J ends lost 5 bases and 7 bases, in that order; junction bases with no gene match: 9. The CDR3 nucleotides read TGTGCCAGTAGTTCACTAGCGGGCTTGGAGAATGAGCAGTTCTTC. This translates into CASSSLAGLENEQFF.

The rearrangement links TRBV19 to TRBJ2-5; 7 nucleotides match TRBD2. With 3 bases clipped from V and 5 bases from J, the junction kept 15 bases outside the gene matches. The CDR3 runs to 17 residues. Germline CDR1 LNHDA, CDR2 SQIVND (reference sequence). CDR3 region: CASSIGLGGGPRETQYF. The CDR3 nucleotides are TGTGCCAGTAGTATTGGGCTGGGGGGAGGGCCCAGGGAGACCCAGTACTTC. Filled out from reference TRBV19 and TRBJ2-5, the complete variable domain reads DGGITQSPKYLFRKEGQNVTLSCEQNLNHDAMYWYRQDPGQGLRLIYYSQIVNDFQKGDIAEGYSVSREKKESFPLTVTSAQKNPTAFYLCASSIGLGGGPRETQYFGPGTRLLVL.

This rearrangement joins TRBV7-9 to TRBJ1-2, with a weak D call TRBD1 (6 bases). Trimming shortened V by 7 bases and J by 5 bases, and 11 bases separated the two germline ends. CDR3 size: 12 residues. Germline-derived CDR1 and CDR2 are SEHNR and FQNEAQ (reference sequence). The CDR3 reads CASNPQGYGYTF. The CDR3 DNA sequence: TGTGCCAGCAACCCCCAGGGGTATGGCTACACCTTC.

A single count supports this clone. V and J are TRBV9 and TRBJ1-4; TRBD1 matches at 9 bases. CDR1 SGDLS and CDR2 YYNGEE come from the germline V gene. This CDR3 is built from 15 residues. The trim removed 2 bases at V and 8 bases at J, leaving 7 bases unmatched. CDR3 amino acids: CASSVGTGPREKLFF. The CDR3 DNA follows: TGTGCCAGCAGCGTTGGGACAGGGCCGCGAGAAAAACTGTTTTTT. The whole variable domain, filled in from reference TRBV9 and TRBJ1-4, reads DSGVTQTPKHLITATGQRVTLRCSPRSGDLSVYWYQQSLDQGLQFLIQYYNGEERAKGNILERFSAQQFPDLHSELNLSSLELGDSALYFCASSVGTGPREKLFFGSGTQLSVL.

The V call is TRBV7-3, the J call TRBJ2-2, with 7 bases matching TRBD1. V trimming: 5 bases; J trimming: 4 bases; junction bases outside the gene matches: 4. Germline values: CDR1 SGHTA, CDR2 FQGTGA. The CDR3 contains 14 residues. CDR3 sequence (DNA): TGTGCCAGCAGCACTCGACAGGGCACCGGGGAGCTGTTTTTT. Protein product: CASSTRQGTGELFF.

The V and J genes are TRBV7-8 and TRBJ1-1, with D unclear. The CDR3 has 13 amino acids. Germline-derived CDR1 and CDR2 are SGHVS and FQNEAQ. Trimming removed 5 bases at V and 5 bases at J, with 12 bases between. CDR3 in DNA: TGTGCCAGCAGCCAAGACATGATTACTGAAGCTTTCTTT. Translated: CASSQDMITEAFF.

The chain links TRBV28 to TRBJ2-5; the match to TRBD2 covers 13 bases. CDR3 size: 18 residues. CDR1 MDHEN and CDR2 SYDVKM come from the germline V gene. Losses at the gene ends were 6 bases for V and 4 bases for J; bases not matched to a gene: 14. The DNA of the CDR3 is TGTGCCAGCAGCCTGGCCGGGACTAGCGGGACAATACGAGAGACCCAGTACTTC. The encoded protein is CASSLAGTSGTIRETQYF.

This clone was counted ten times or more. This rearrangement joins TRBV24-1 to TRBJ1-2; D is unresolved. CDR1 and CDR2 from the germline V gene are KGHDR and SFDVKD. V lost 1 base, J lost 8 bases, and 10 bases lay in between. CDR3 length equals 13 residues. The CDR3 is CATSDFRGGGYTF. The DNA for the CDR3 is TGTGCCACCAGTGATTTCCGTGGCGGGGGCTACACCTTC.

The chain carries TRBV7-2 and TRBJ2-2; D not certain. This CDR3 has 13 residues. V was pared by 3 bases and J by 1 base, with 3 bases between. CDR1 is SGHTA, CDR2 FQGNSA, per germline. CDR3 in DNA: TGTGCCAGCAGCTTCCTGAACACCGGGGAGCTGTTTTTT. Its translation: CASSFLNTGELFF.

The chain uses TRBV5-1 and TRBJ1-1; D uncertain. Germline V CDR1 and CDR2: SGHRS, YFSETQ. Trimming took 10 bases from V and 1 from J, leaving 17 bases between them. The CDR3 spans 14 residues. The CDR3, as DNA: TGCGCCTCTAACCCGGGGTCGCCGAACACTGAAGCTTTCTTT. Translated: CASNPGSPNTEAFF.

This clone was counted only a few times. The chain recombines TRBV4-3 with TRBJ2-3; D ambiguous. The CDR3 sequence is 15 residues long. The V end lost 1 base, the J end lost 1 base, and 9 bases lay between the germline ends. Germline CDR1 and CDR2: LGHNA and YSLEER. The CDR3 loop is CASSQAESGTDTQYF. The CDR3 DNA follows: TGCGCCAGCAGCCAAGCGGAGTCAGGCACAGATACGCAGTATTTT.

The chain carries TRBV30 and TRBJ2-2, with 15 bases identical to TRBD2. In germline, CDR1 is GTSNPN, CDR2 SVGIG (reference sequence). The CDR3 totals 16 residues. J was trimmed by 7 bases and V by 4 bases; bases with no gene match: 7. The CDR3 DNA sequence: TGTGCCTGGACTCCCGGACTAGCGGGAGGGGGCGGGGAGCTGTTTTTT. This gives the protein CAWTPGLAGGGGELFF.

This clone showed up just once. CDR3 residues: CASSYSTRGADTQYF. The CDR3 bases are TGTGCCAGCAGTTACTCGACGCGGGGGGCAGATACGCAGTATTTT. This rearrangement joins TRBV6-2 or TRBV6-3 to TRBJ2-3; 8 bases fit TRBD2. The V gene's germline CDR1 is MNHEY and CDR2 SVGEGT. The CDR3 spans 15 residues. V was clipped by 0 bases and J by 4 bases; unmatched bases: 3.

This clone was seen a handful of times. J is TRBJ1-1 and V is TRBV9; a weak D match, TRBD1 (5 bases). CDR3 length: 19 amino acids. The ends were cut back, 0 bases at V and 1 base at J, with 22 bases in the middle. Germline values: CDR1 SGDLS, CDR2 YYNGEE. In nucleotides, the CDR3 is TGTGCCAGCAGCGTAGCTGTTGAAGGTTTAGGGGTACGGAACACTGAAGCTTTCTTT. This sequence encodes CASSVAVEGLGVRNTEAFF.

This clone was counted between two and nine times. The CDR3 region is CASSELMVQQGGYTF. In DNA, the CDR3 is TGTGCCAGCAGTGAACTAATGGTTCAACAGGGTGGCTACACCTTC. The chain employs TRBV2 and TRBJ1-2; D might be TRBD1 (6 bases). V was shortened by 2 bases and J by 7 bases, with 17 bases between the two germline ends. CDR1 SNHLY and CDR2 FYNNEI come from the germline V gene. The CDR3 contains 15 residues.

This chain connects TRBV6-5 to TRBJ1-5, with TRBD1 as a possible D gene (5 bases). In germline, CDR1 is MNHEY, CDR2 SVGAGI. The CDR3 is 15 residues long. With 7 bases removed from V and 0 bases from J, the gap between germline ends came to 13 bases. CDR3 sequence reads: CASKDRQNSNQPQHF. Written as DNA, the CDR3 is TGTGCCAGCAAAGACAGACAGAATAGCAATCAGCCCCAGCATTTT.

This chain joins TRBV9 and TRBJ1-4; the match to TRBD1 covers 7 bases. V was clipped by 4 bases and J by 1 base; unmatched bases: 4. This CDR3 has 15 residues. CDR1 SGDLS and CDR2 YYNGEE come from the germline V gene. The CDR3 coding sequence is TGTGCCAGCAGCCCCCGACAGGGAACTAATGAAAAACTGTTTTTT. Amino acid sequence: CASSPRQGTNEKLFF. Supplemented by reference TRBV9 and TRBJ1-4, the full variable domain reads DSGVTQTPKHLITATGQRVTLRCSPRSGDLSVYWYQQSLDQGLQFLIQYYNGEERAKGNILERFSAQQFPDLHSELNLSSLELGDSALYFCASSPRQGTNEKLFFGSGTQLSVL.

V and J are TRBV7-2 and TRBJ2-3, with a possible D match to TRBD2 (6 bases). Trimming took off 2 bases at V and 0 bases at J, with 18 bases between the two ends. This CDR3 spans 18 amino acids. CDR1 and CDR2 from the germline V gene are SGHTA and FQGNSA. The DNA for the CDR3 is TGTGCCAGCAGCTTAAGATGGAGGGAAGCCCAGAGCACAGATACGCAGTATTTT. Its translation: CASSLRWREAQSTDTQYF. Full variable domain (outside the CDR3, taken from reference TRBV7-2 and TRBJ2-3): GAGVSQSPSNKVTEKGKDVELRCDPISGHTALYWYRQSLGQGLEFLIYFQGNSAPDKSGLPSDRFSAERTGGSVSTLTIQRTQQEDSAVYLCASSLRWREAQSTDTQYFGPGTRLTVL.

This clone has more than one count but fewer than ten. The chain employs TRBV10-3 and TRBJ2-7; maybe TRBD2 (6 bases). The CDR3 runs 14 residues. CDR1 is ENHRY, CDR2 SYGVKD, per germline. V was cut by 4 bases and J by 3 bases, with 13 bases left in between. The CDR3 coding sequence is TGTGCCATCAGTGTCACGGGGGTAAACTACGAGCAGTACTTC. Translating it yields CAISVTGVNYEQYF.

The V gene is TRBV5-6, the J gene TRBJ1-2, with a weak D call TRBD1 (5 bases). Trimming left V 5 bases short and J 5 bases short, with 22 bases between. The CDR3 consists of 16 residues. Germline V CDR1 and CDR2: SGHDT, YYEEEE. CDR3 coding DNA: TGTGCCAGCAGGTCCGGCGGGGCCTCGGCCCTATATGGCTACACCTTC. As protein: CASRSGGASALYGYTF. The full variable domain, with the rest looked up from reference TRBV5-6 and TRBJ1-2, is DAGVTQSPTHLIKTRGQQVTLRCSPKSGHDTVSWYQQALGQGPQFIFQYYEEEERQRGNFPDRFSGHQFPNYSSELNVNALLLGDSALYLCASRSGGASALYGYTFGSGTRLTVV.

This sequence joins TRBV3-1 (or the pseudogene TRBV3-2) and TRBJ1-4; 9 nucleotides align to TRBD1. V was pared by 4 bases and J by 5 bases, with 8 bases of the junction left unmatched. Germline V gene sequence: CDR1 LGHDT, CDR2 YNNKEL (reference sequence). CDR3 length equals 16 residues. The DNA for the CDR3 is TGTGCCAGCAGCCGCCCCATGGGACAGGGAAATGAAAAACTGTTTTTT. This gives the protein CASSRPMGQGNEKLFF.

The chain couples TRBV30 to TRBJ1-3; TRBD1 matches at 7 bases. The CDR3 is 14 amino acids. J lost 0 bases, V lost 4 bases, and 3 bases had no gene match. Germline CDR1 GTSNPN, CDR2 SVGIG (reference sequence). CDR3 sequence reads: CAWNRDSSGNTIYF. The CDR3 nucleotides read TGTGCCTGGAATAGGGACAGCTCTGGAAACACCATATATTTT.